This T cell receptor beta chain was recorded in a study of early T cells in non-severe SARS-CoV-2 infection. Across the study: Unsorted whole blood bulk RNA was sequenced, with unpaired chains.

The ends lost 4 bases at V and 5 bases at J; junction bases unmatched: 4. The CDR3 is 14 residues long. Looked up from germline, CDR1 is MGHRA and CDR2 is YSYEKL. TCRdb reprocessed the 5' RACE reads via MiXCR and lists one record per CDR3 protein. The repertoire holds around 67,000 distinct CDR3 sequences, with around a tenth as singletons. This clonotype has at least ten counts. The chain recombines TRBV4-1 with TRBJ2-2, with TRBD1 matching over 7 bases. Sequences were obtained from whole blood. This TCR was recovered from an adult who was a healthcare worker with PCR-confirmed SARS-CoV-2 infection or an uninfected control (not recorded which). The CDR3 region has the DNA TGCGCCAGCAGCCCGGGACAGCCTACCGGGGAGCTGTTTTTT. Translating it yields CASSPGQPTGELFF.